This is a list of T cell receptor beta chains from one sample in a study of blood T cell repertoires in COVID-19. Sequenced by immunoSEQ multiplex PCR; TCRdb stores in-frame clones only, minus some. The sample gives some 74,000 clones, over 70% of which show up once; roughly 12% is in the top ten. Sequenced sample: peripheral blood. The receptor source for this set is a human donor in a cohort sampled during active COVID-19. Both conserved end residues are part of each CDR3. A D gene is named only where the DNA matches it firmly. The size field is filled for only some rows; it gives once, few, many or a size class.

d_call,v_call,clone_size,j_call,cdr3_nt,cdr3_aa
NA,TRBV12-3/TRBV12-4,NA,TRBJ1-1,TGTGCCAGCGGCACGGGACAAAACACTGAAGCTTTCTTT,CASGTGQNTEAFF
NA,TRBV7-9,NA,TRBJ1-6,TGTGCCAGCAGCCTCAAGGGAGATTCACCCCTCCACTTT,CASSLKGDSPLHF
TRBD2,TRBV7-9,NA,TRBJ2-1,TGTGCCAGCAGCTTAGCGGGAGGGACCTACAATGAGCAGTTCTTC,CASSLAGGTYNEQFF
NA,TRBV28,NA,TRBJ2-7,TGTGCCAGCAGTTTATTCGGGAAGTCTCCCTACGAGCAGTACTTC,CASSLFGKSPYEQYF
NA,TRBV30,NA,TRBJ1-1,TGTGCCTGGGCGGGAGTACGAGCTTTCTTT,CAWAGVRAFF
NA,TRBV7-3,NA,TRBJ1-6,TGTGCCAGCAGCTCCGGCGGAGGCGGAGGGAATTCACCCCTCCACTTT,CASSSGGGGGNSPLHF
TRBD2,TRBV4-2,many,TRBJ2-7,TGTGCCAGCAGCCAAGCCAGCGGGGGACACGAGCAGTACTTC,CASSQASGGHEQYF
TRBD1,TRBV27,NA,TRBJ1-1,TGTGCCAGCAGTCGCTTGACAGGGGCCTTGAACACTGAAGCTTTCTTT,CASSRLTGALNTEAFF
TRBD2,TRBV3-1/TRBV3-2,NA,TRBJ2-1,TGTGCCAGCAGCCTAGCGGGAGGAGGCTACAATGAGCAGTTCTTC,CASSLAGGGYNEQFF
NA,TRBV5-4,NA,TRBJ1-2,TGTGCCAGCAGCGGGGGGAGGGGGGGGCGCTATGGCTACACCTTC,CASSGGRGGRYGYTF
NA,TRBV2,few,TRBJ2-2,TGTGCCAGCACCCCCGAGGCCGGGGAGCTGTTTTTT,CASTPEAGELFF
NA,TRBV24-1,NA,TRBJ2-7,TGTGCCACCAGTGATCGCGGGGATTTGCACTACGAGCAGTACTTC,CATSDRGDLHYEQYF
NA,TRBV28,once,TRBJ2-6,TGTGCCAGCTTTTCCTTGGGGCCTGGGGCCAACGTCCTGACTTTC,CASFSLGPGANVLTF
NA,TRBV4-1,NA,TRBJ2-3,TGCGCCAGCAGCCAAGATTGGGCAGGGCCCCCTAGCACAGATACGCAGTATTTT,CASSQDWAGPPSTDTQYF
TRBD1,TRBV5-1,NA,TRBJ1-2,TGCGCCAGCAGCTCTTTGACAGGGCTCTATGGCTACACCTTC,CASSSLTGLYGYTF
NA,TRBV7-9,medium-sized,TRBJ2-7,TGTGCCAGCAGCATCGGACTGGCTATCTACGAGCAGTACTTC,CASSIGLAIYEQYF
NA,TRBV19,NA,TRBJ2-5,TGTGCCAGTAGTATTTCTGAGGGTTACCAAGAGACCCAGTACTTC,CASSISEGYQETQYF
NA,TRBV5-4,few,TRBJ1-2,TGTGCCAGCAGCCTCGACAGCCCCTATGGCTACACCTTC,CASSLDSPYGYTF
NA,TRBV12-2,few,TRBJ2-7,TGTGCAAGTCGCGCCCTCGGACAGGGCTTCGAGCAGTACTTC,CASRALGQGFEQYF
TRBD1,TRBV11-3,NA,TRBJ2-4,TGTGCCAGCAGCTTGAATAGGGGGCATACCAAAAACATTCAGTACTTC,CASSLNRGHTKNIQYF
NA,TRBV13,NA,TRBJ2-1,TGTGCCAGCAGACGATCGGGAGTAAATGAGCAGTTCTTC,CASRRSGVNEQFF
NA,TRBV7-9,NA,TRBJ2-1,TGTGCCAGCAGCCTTGAGGGCCCGGACAATGAGCAGTTCTTC,CASSLEGPDNEQFF
TRBD2,TRBV7-3,NA,TRBJ2-2,TGTGCCAGCAGCCCACTAACCGCGCGGGGGTACACCGGGGAGCTGTTTTTT,CASSPLTARGYTGELFF
NA,TRBV20-1,NA,TRBJ1-6,TGCAGTGCTAGTACGGGGGCCCTCCACTTT,CSASTGALHF
NA,TRBV6-5,NA,TRBJ2-1,TGTGCCAGCAGTTACGGGGGCTATGAGCAGTTCTTC,CASSYGGYEQFF
NA,TRBV18,once,TRBJ2-1,TGTGCCAGCTCACCTCAGAATGAGCAGTTCTTC,CASSPQNEQFF
NA,TRBV2,NA,TRBJ2-2,TGTGCCAGCAGTGTGAGGGGGCGGGGCAACACCGGGGAGCTGTTTTTT,CASSVRGRGNTGELFF
NA,TRBV6-6,NA,TRBJ2-7,TGTGCCAGCTCGGGGAGCTCCTACGAGCAGTACTTC,CASSGSSYEQYF
NA,TRBV6-5,NA,TRBJ1-6,TGTGCCAGCAGGACCCGCCCAGGGGTGGATTCACCCCTCCACTTT,CASRTRPGVDSPLHF
TRBD1,TRBV15,once,TRBJ2-5,TGTGCCACCAGTATCGGACAGGCAAGGGAGGAGACCCAGTACTTC,CATSIGQAREETQYF
NA,TRBV19,few,TRBJ1-5,TGTGCCAGTAGTATCTTGACAGGATCTTATAGCAATCAGCCCCAGCATTTT,CASSILTGSYSNQPQHF
TRBD1,TRBV18,NA,TRBJ1-1,TGTGCCAGCTCACTAGGACAGGGAAACACTGAAGCTTTCTTT,CASSLGQGNTEAFF
NA,TRBV4-1,NA,TRBJ1-1,TGCGCCAGCAGCCACACCGGGACAAAGAACACTGAAGCTTTCTTT,CASSHTGTKNTEAFF
TRBD2,TRBV4-3,NA,TRBJ2-5,TGCGCCAGCAGCCAAGATCGCGGGAGGGAGACCCAGTACTTC,CASSQDRGRETQYF
NA,TRBV5-1,few,TRBJ1-1,TGCGCCAGCAGCTATTCGAGGCAGAACACTGAAGCTTTCTTT,CASSYSRQNTEAFF
NA,TRBV28,NA,TRBJ1-5,TGTGCCAGCGCGGGGGGGGGTAGCAATCAGCCCCAGCATTTT,CASAGGGSNQPQHF
TRBD2,TRBV6-5,NA,TRBJ2-1,TGTGCCAGCAGCAGTGAACCCGGGAGGCTCCCGTTCTTC,CASSSEPGRLPFF
NA,TRBV29-1,NA,TRBJ2-5,TGCAGCGTTGAACCAGGGGGGGAGACCCAGTACTTC,CSVEPGGETQYF
TRBD1,TRBV28,NA,TRBJ2-5,TGTGCCAGCAGTGGGGGGACAGGGAGGATTCAAGAGACCCAGTACTTC,CASSGGTGRIQETQYF
NA,TRBV4-3,NA,TRBJ2-3,TGCGCCAGCAGCCAACAAAGGGGGACAGATACGCAGTATTTT,CASSQQRGTDTQYF
NA,TRBV28,NA,TRBJ1-4,TGTGCCAGCAGCCGTGACACGGCAACTAATGAAAAACTGTTTTTT,CASSRDTATNEKLFF
NA,TRBV5-4,NA,TRBJ2-7,TGTGCCAGCAGGTCAAATCGCGGTAGCCACGAGCAGTACTTC,CASRSNRGSHEQYF
NA,TRBV28,few,TRBJ2-7,TGTGCCAGCACGCCCTGGGGGCCCGTCCGCGAGCAGTACTTC,CASTPWGPVREQYF
NA,TRBV19,NA,TRBJ1-1,TGTGCCAGTAGTATAGATTGGGGCACAGAAGCTTTCTTT,CASSIDWGTEAFF
NA,TRBV7-2,NA,TRBJ2-3,TGTGCCAGCATTGCGGCGCCCACAGATACGCAGTATTTT,CASIAAPTDTQYF
TRBD1,TRBV14,NA,TRBJ1-2,TGTGCCAGCAGCCCCATGCAGGGGGGTCGCGGCTACACCTTC,CASSPMQGGRGYTF
NA,TRBV2,NA,TRBJ2-2,TGTGCCAGCTCTCGGGAAAACACCGGGGAGCTGTTTTTT,CASSRENTGELFF
TRBD1,TRBV19,NA,TRBJ1-2,TGTGCCAGTAGTATATTTGTCAGGGGGCGTTCGGCCTATGGCTACACCTTC,CASSIFVRGRSAYGYTF
NA,TRBV6-2/TRBV6-3,NA,TRBJ1-5,TGTGCCAGCAGTCGTACAGGAAACAATCAGCCCCAGCATTTT,CASSRTGNNQPQHF
NA,TRBV18,NA,TRBJ1-4,TGTGCCAGCTCACCACAGGAGGGGATTGATGAAAAACTGTTTTTT,CASSPQEGIDEKLFF
NA,TRBV2,NA,TRBJ2-7,TGTGCCAGCAGGACAGGACGGACCTACGAGCAGTACTTC,CASRTGRTYEQYF
NA,TRBV9,NA,TRBJ1-2,TGTGCCAGCAGCGTAGTCCGAGATGGCTACACCTTC,CASSVVRDGYTF
NA,TRBV18,NA,TRBJ2-5,TGTGCCAGCTCACCCTCCACCATGCGGAAACAAGAGACCCAGTACTTC,CASSPSTMRKQETQYF
NA,TRBV5-1,few,TRBJ2-2,TGCGCCAGCAGCTTACTCTCGACTGAGCTGTTTTTT,CASSLLSTELFF
NA,TRBV7-2,NA,TRBJ2-7,TGTGCCAGCAGCTTAGTGCCCCTGAGCTCCTACGAGCAGTACTTC,CASSLVPLSSYEQYF
TRBD1,TRBV5-1,NA,TRBJ1-3,TGCGCCAGCAGCTGGGACAGGGCTGGAAACACCATATATTTT,CASSWDRAGNTIYF